Listed below are T cell receptor beta chains from one sample, sequenced in a study of regulatory T cells in long-lasting Graves disease. TCRdb reanalysed the multiplex PCR reads using MiXCR and keeps one entry per CDR3 protein. Seen here are 500,000 or so distinct CDR3 sequences, 16% observed once, and the top ten hold 10% to 15%. This sample was also put to use in a study of T cells in Graves' hyperthyroidism and ophthalmopathy.

Sequenced material: peripheral blood mononuclear cells (PBMCs), taken at new diagnosis, from a patient treated with antithyroid drugs. The receptors here all came from a man aged 40-55 years with Graves disease. Both conserved end residues are part of each CDR3. A D gene is named only where the DNA matches it firmly. Size is stated for part of the rows, as once, few or many counts, or as a class when the clone is expanded.

clone size,D gene,J gene,V gene,CDR3 protein,CDR3 DNA
few,TRBD2,TRBJ2-1,TRBV4-1,CASSLPGGTTTMTQFF,TGCGCCAGCAGCCTTCCCGGGGGGACCACCACAATGACGCAGTTCTTC
NA,NA,TRBJ2-3,TRBV19,CATRGSGTDTQYF,TGTGCCACCAGGGGATCTGGGACAGATACGCAGTATTTT
few,NA,TRBJ2-1,TRBV3-1,CASSQDLAAAYNEQFF,TGTGCCAGCAGCCAAGATTTAGCGGCCGCCTACAATGAGCAGTTCTTC
NA,TRBD2,TRBJ2-4,TRBV6-1,CASSEVSSGLAKNIQYF,TGTGCCAGCAGTGAAGTTTCTAGCGGCTTAGCCAAAAACATTCAGTACTTC
NA,NA,TRBJ2-5,TRBV5-8,CASSVTGTQETQYF,TGTGCCAGCAGCGTAACCGGGACCCAAGAGACCCAGTACTTC
few,NA,TRBJ1-1,TRBV5-1,CASSLEQVNTEAFF,TGCGCCAGCAGCTTGGAACAAGTGAACACTGAAGCTTTCTTT
many,NA,TRBJ1-6,TRBV20-1,CSAREQRSSYNSPLHF,TGCAGTGCTAGAGAACAACGGAGCTCCTATAATTCACCCCTCCACTTT
many,NA,TRBJ1-1,TRBV2,CASSESPLSSTEAFF,TGTGCCAGCAGTGAATCTCCACTAAGCTCCACTGAAGCTTTCTTT
NA,TRBD2,TRBJ2-1,TRBV5-1,CASSSYGTSVLNEQFF,TGCGCCAGCAGCTCCTACGGGACTAGTGTACTCAATGAGCAGTTCTTC
many,TRBD1,TRBJ2-1,TRBV30,CAWSSGGSYNEQFF,TGTGCCTGGAGTTCAGGGGGCTCCTACAATGAGCAGTTCTTC
many,NA,TRBJ1-1,TRBV30,CARGGTHTEAFF,TGTGCCCGGGGAGGGACCCACACTGAAGCTTTCTTT
NA,TRBD1,TRBJ1-1,TRBV5-1,CASSLGPGQGAIEAFF,TGCGCCAGCAGCTTGGGCCCGGGACAGGGGGCAATAGAAGCTTTCTTT
few,NA,TRBJ2-5,TRBV12-3/TRBV12-4,CASSPYREGETQYF,TGTGCCAGCAGCCCATACAGGGAAGGAGAGACCCAGTACTTC
few,NA,TRBJ2-7,TRBV4-1,CASSQYPQVEQYF,TGCGCCAGCAGCCAATACCCACAGGTCGAGCAGTACTTC
once,NA,TRBJ2-2,TRBV5-6,CASSFPLGGELFF,TGTGCCAGCAGCTTCCCTTTGGGCGGGGAGCTGTTTTTT
NA,NA,TRBJ1-4,TRBV29-1,CSVELVTNEKLFF,TGCAGCGTTGAATTGGTGACAAATGAAAAACTGTTTTTT
many,NA,TRBJ2-5,TRBV2,CASNSQETQYF,TGTGCCAGCAATAGTCAAGAGACCCAGTACTTC
NA,NA,TRBJ2-5,TRBV19,CASSIRGPLQETQYF,TGTGCCAGTAGTATCAGGGGACCGTTGCAAGAGACCCAGTACTTC
many,TRBD2,TRBJ2-1,TRBV30,CAWSFDSGNGNEQFF,TGTGCCTGGAGTTTCGATAGCGGGAATGGGAATGAGCAGTTCTTC
NA,TRBD2,TRBJ2-2,TRBV19,CASRREANTGELFF,TGTGCCAGCAGGCGGGAGGCTAACACCGGGGAGCTGTTTTTT
many,NA,TRBJ2-7,TRBV3-1,CASSRDVRPYEQYF,TGTGCCAGCAGCCGGGACGTTCGCCCCTACGAGCAGTACTTC
few,TRBD2,TRBJ2-5,TRBV12-3/TRBV12-4,CASSLRTSGRLYQETQYF,TGTGCCAGCAGTTTGAGGACTAGCGGGAGGTTGTACCAAGAGACCCAGTACTTC
NA,TRBD1,TRBJ1-6,TRBV15,CATSRATGAGIPLHF,TGTGCCACCAGCAGAGCGACAGGGGCCGGGATACCCCTCCACTTT
NA,TRBD2,TRBJ2-5,TRBV6-2/TRBV6-3,CASLTSGSRETQYF,TGTGCCAGCCTGACTAGCGGGAGCCGAGAGACCCAGTACTTC
NA,TRBD1,TRBJ1-6,TRBV6-2/TRBV6-3,CVSSYSTGESSPLHF,TGTGTCAGCAGTTACTCGACAGGGGAGAGTTCACCCCTCCACTTT
many,TRBD2,TRBJ2-3,TRBV10-3,CAIQRLAGGPDTQYF,TGTGCCATTCAAAGACTAGCGGGAGGACCAGATACGCAGTATTTT